This TCR beta chain was sequenced in a study of blood T cell repertoires in COVID-19 (dated by TCRdb to 2018 to 2021). Regarding the research as a whole: The collaborator samples originated in the United States, Italy and Spain and spanned the acute and convalescent phases of COVID-19. The prospective study material was composed of cDNA or gDNA derived from T cells, B-cell-depleted T cells, or PBMCs. Deeply sampled blood TCRbeta repertoires from subjects exposed to, actively infected with, or recovered from COVID-19 were included in the dataset. A freely available public database, intended as a resource for researchers studying the immune response to SARS-CoV-2, is where the repertoires were released. The samples were drawn from two sources: the first 160 participants of the ongoing ImmuneRACE study, and approximately 1,300 subjects contributed by 6 global collaborators. A de-identified subject ID, COVID-19 status, age in years and sex were almost always included in the sample metadata. HLA class I and class II types, where available, came from metadata supplied by the sample provider rather than from assay-based typing.

Overall study results and their limits: Clinical and demographic metadata were provided uncurated, with the amount varying by source and participant.

One collaborating source in Seattle enrolled patients while the patients were actively infected and followed the patients over time throughout the course of disease. Whole blood was collected in K2EDTA tubes by collaborating institutions according to the institutions' own protocols. For TCRbeta analysis, collaborators shipped samples as frozen whole blood, isolated PBMCs, or DNA extracted from either of those sample types. CDR1 and CDR2 (SGHAT, FQNNGV) derive from the germline V gene. The CDR3 measures 16 amino acids from cysteine to phenylalanine. Only the CDR3 DNA is retained, 48 bases long and in frame from the first base. V is clipped by 0 bases and J by 3 bases, and the sequence between their germline boundaries is 15 bases long. Note on this clone: Its specific antigen is unknown. Nothing much larger sits one base from this clone, and base qualities are not available.

TCRbeta CDR3 regions were amplified from genomic DNA using the immunoSEQ Assay, a bias-controlled multiplex PCR. In the source study's methods: The number of nucleated cells in each sample was estimated from the amplification of reference gene primers within the assay. To quantify the absolute abundance of each unique TCRbeta CDR3 rearrangement, sequence reads were collapsed and filtered. For each sample, productive Simpson clonality was calculated as the square root of Simpson's diversity index across productive rearrangements. Imported from immuneACCESS, the table was reduced by TCRdb to in-frame sequences with V and J called. These copies leave out some clones; in studies compared against another copy, an unresolved V gene accounts for under half, and the cause of the remainder is not known. V and J calls and clone size are copied from that table; D and trimming were computed from the DNA. For this sample the table gives about 69,000 clones, of which less than 85% were detected only once. The ten biggest clones cover 10% to 15% of the sample.

This chain joins TRBV11-2 to TRBJ2-7; tentative D gene TRBD1, with 6 bases matching. The source is a man in his forties or fifties with COVID-19, enrolled during active disease. Material: peripheral blood. For the CDR3, the sequence is CASSLEARGPGYEQYF. Here is the DNA: TGTGCCAGCAGCTTAGAGGCCAGGGGCCCCGGCTACGAGCAGTACTTC.